This TCR beta chain derives from a study of OX40 agonist ivuxolimab in advanced cancers. Study-wide results and limits: CD8+ T cells were the subset that, on average, had more expanded clones than CD4+.

Sequencing was performed with immunoSEQ multiplex PCR; in TCRdb, only in-frame clones are kept and a portion is missing. This table has some 120,000 clones, just under 95% appearing once. Per the germline V gene, CDR1 is MDHEN and CDR2 is SYDVKM. Trimming cost V 5 bases and J 1 base, with 8 bases left between them. This CDR3 is built from 13 residues. To note about this clone: Its target is unknown.

Samples of blood were obtained at baseline, on cycle 4 day 1, and on cycle 7 day 1. The chain links TRBV28 to TRBJ2-5, with D possibly being TRBD1 (5 bases). This clonotype was obtained from an adult with an advanced solid tumor such as melanoma, head and neck, liver or kidney cancer. The material sequenced was CD4+ or CD8+ T cells sorted from blood, taken in a trial of the OX40 agonist ivuxolimab. DNA for the CDR3: TGTGCCAGCAGTCGCGACAGCCAAGAGACCCAGTACTTC. Translation gives CASSRDSQETQYF. Full variable domain (rest looked up from reference TRBV28 and TRBJ2-5): DVKVTQSSRYLVKRTGEKVFLECVQDMDHENMFWYRQDPGLGLRLIYFSYDVKMKEKGDIPEGYSVSREKKERFSLILESASTNQTSMYLCASSRDSQETQYFGPGTRLLVL.